The 24 T cell receptor beta chains presented below share a single source sample, sequenced in a study of CD8 T cells in Susac syndrome. RNA was extracted with the RNeasy kit, and a quantity of roughly 0.45 to 1 ug was reverse transcribed using random hexamers. MiXCR, run by TCRdb on the immunoSEQ multiplex PCR reads, gives a single entry per CDR3 protein. The sample lists about 190,000 distinct CDR3 sequences, 95% seen once, with about 0.17% in the top ten. Sequenced sample: CD8+ T cells from PBMCs. These receptors were obtained from a human donor with Susac syndrome.

The CDR3 region is CASSLADRYQETQYF. The CDR3 region has the DNA TGTGCCAGCAGTTTAGCTGACAGATATCAAGAGACCCAGTACTTC. The genes are TRBV27 and TRBJ2-5, with D possibly being TRBD1 (5 bases). V gave up 2 bases and J gave up 2 bases, with 12 bases separating them. CDR3 size: 15 residues. The V gene's germline CDR1 is MNHEY and CDR2 SMNVEV (reference sequence).

The chain recombines TRBV7-9 with TRBJ2-6; no reliable D call. The CDR3 contains 19 residues. CDR1 is SEHNR and CDR2 is FQNEAQ in the germline V gene (reference sequence). The V end was cut by 5 bases, the J end by 0 bases, with 20 bases between. The CDR3, as DNA: TGTGCCAGCAGCCCCCCTACCTCGACGGACCCCTCTGGGGCCAACGTCCTGACTTTC. This gives the protein CASSPPTSTDPSGANVLTF.

This rearrangement joins TRBV7-8 to TRBJ2-2; 8 bases map to TRBD1. The CDR3 is 15 residues long. Trimming removed 5 bases from V and 5 bases from J; junction bases left unmatched: 7. CDR1 and CDR2 from the germline V gene are SGHVS and FQNEAQ. Here the CDR3 DNA reads TGTGCCAGCAGCACACGACAGGGGAGGACCGGGGAGCTGTTTTTT. It translates to CASSTRQGRTGELFF. Complete variable domain (other parts from reference TRBV7-8 and TRBJ2-2): GAGVSQSPRYKVAKRGQDVALRCDPISGHVSLFWYQQALGQGPEFLTYFQNEAQLDKSGLPSDRFFAERPEGSVSTLKIQRTQQEDSAVYLCASSTRQGRTGELFFGEGSRLTVL.

The chain joins TRBV29-1 to TRBJ2-7; 7 bases are a match to TRBD2. The CDR3 is 12 residues long. Trimming took 7 bases from V and 7 from J; bases not matched to a gene: 10. Germline-derived CDR1 and CDR2 are SQVTM and ANQGSEA. The CDR3 region has the DNA TGCAGCGCACGGACGCCCGGGGGGGAGCAGTACTTC. This translates into CSARTPGGEQYF.

V gene TRBV28 combines with J gene TRBJ1-1, with TRBD1 identical over 8 bases. Germline V gives CDR1 MDHEN, CDR2 SYDVKM. The CDR3 has 14 amino acids. J was trimmed by 4 bases and V by 6 bases; bases with no gene match: 7. Written as DNA, the CDR3 is TGTGCCAGCAGCCCCCCAGGGGGCGGCACTGAAGCTTTCTTT. This encodes CASSPPGGGTEAFF.

The chain carries TRBV13 and TRBJ2-1; the match to TRBD2 covers 10 bases. This CDR3 is built from 16 residues. Germline trimming cut 0 bases from V and 7 bases from J; bases unmatched to any gene: 6. CDR1 and CDR2 from the germline V gene are PRHDT and FYEKMQ (reference sequence). The CDR3: CASSLGRSGGENEQFF. The DNA of the CDR3 is TGTGCCAGCAGCTTAGGCCGAAGCGGGGGGGAGAATGAGCAGTTCTTC.

V is TRBV14 and J is TRBJ1-1; D may be TRBD1 (5 bases). This CDR3 comprises 15 residues. V was shortened by 0 bases and J by 3 bases, with 11 bases between the two germline ends. Germline CDR1 reads SGHDN; CDR2 reads FVKESK. This chain's CDR3 is CASSQDQGRDTEAFF. DNA for the CDR3: TGTGCCAGCAGCCAAGATCAGGGTAGGGACACTGAAGCTTTCTTT. Full variable domain (remainder filled in from reference TRBV14 and TRBJ1-1): EAGVTQFPSHSVIEKGQTVTLRCDPISGHDNLYWYRRVMGKEIKFLLHFVKESKQDESGMPNNRFLAERTGGTYSTLKVQPAELEDSGVYFCASSQDQGRDTEAFFGQGTRLTVV.

The rearrangement joins TRBV7-9 to TRBJ1-5, with D perhaps TRBD1 (5 bases). The germline V and J ends were trimmed by 2 bases and 4 bases, with 12 bases remaining between them. The CDR3 is 15 residues long. The germline V gene has CDR1 SEHNR and CDR2 FQNEAQ (reference sequence). The DNA for the CDR3 is TGTGCCAGCAGCTTATCCGGGACGGTTAATCAGCCCCAGCATTTT. As protein: CASSLSGTVNQPQHF.

The chain combines TRBV7-9 with TRBJ1-4, with a tentative D call TRBD1 (5 bases). This CDR3 is 12 amino acids long. Trimming stripped 5 bases from V and 8 bases from J, with 9 bases between. The germline gives CDR1 SEHNR, CDR2 FQNEAQ (reference sequence). The CDR3 is CASSRTREKLFF. CDR3 DNA sequence: TGTGCCAGCAGCCGGACACGCGAAAAACTGTTTTTT.

V usage is TRBV7-8 and J usage is TRBJ2-5; perhaps TRBD1 as D (5 bases). The CDR3 spans 15 residues. Deletions cut 4 bases from V and 4 bases from J, with 16 bases between. From germline, CDR1 is SGHVS and CDR2 FQNEAQ. The CDR3 DNA sequence: TGTGCCAGCAGCTCTCCAGGGCCCCCCCGAGAGACCCAGTACTTC. It codes for CASSSPGPPRETQYF.

The J gene is TRBJ2-7, the V gene TRBV4-1; TRBD2 matches at 8 bases. CDR3 length equals 15 residues. Per the germline V gene, CDR1 is MGHRA and CDR2 is YSYEKL. V shed 4 bases and J 1 base; nucleotides not matched to a gene: 6. The CDR3 sequence is CASSLSGMSSYEQYF. The CDR3 nucleotides read TGCGCCAGCAGCCTTAGCGGGATGTCGTCCTACGAGCAGTACTTC.

The chain combines TRBV7-9 with TRBJ2-6, with TRBD1 matching 8 bases. The V segment lost 2 bases and the J segment 0 bases; nucleotides outside the gene matches: 6. Per the germline V gene, CDR1 is SEHNR and CDR2 is FQNEAQ (reference sequence). This CDR3 contains 18 residues. The CDR3 here is CASSLRAGGLSGANVLTF. In DNA, the CDR3 is TGTGCCAGCAGCTTACGGGCAGGGGGCCTCTCTGGGGCCAACGTCCTGACTTTC. The full variable domain, in which reference TRBV7-9 and TRBJ2-6 provide the parts outside the CDR3, is DTGVSQNPRHKITKRGQNVTFRCDPISEHNRLYWYRQTLGQGPEFLTYFQNEAQLEKSRLLSDRFSAERPKGSFSTLEIQRTEQGDSAMYLCASSLRAGGLSGANVLTFGAGSRLTVL.

This chain links TRBV4-1 with TRBJ2-1, with D unclear. The CDR3 length is 15 residues. V lost 2 bases and J 9 bases, leaving 17 bases between the germline ends. Germline-derived CDR1 and CDR2 are MGHRA and YSYEKL. Written as DNA, the CDR3 is TGCGCCAGCAGCCAACCTGCCTCCGAGTGGGTTGAGCAGTTCTTC. Its protein is CASSQPASEWVEQFF.

The chain uses TRBV7-3 and TRBJ2-5; no clear D. This CDR3 comprises 12 residues. Per germline, CDR1 SGHTA and CDR2 FQGTGA. Trimming left V 6 bases short and J 0 bases short, with 5 bases between. CDR3 residues: CASSLYQETQYF. In nucleotides, the CDR3 is TGTGCCAGCAGTTTGTACCAAGAGACCCAGTACTTC.

V usage is TRBV14 and J usage is TRBJ1-1, with D maybe TRBD1 (6 bases). The CDR3 length is 15 residues. CDR1 is SGHDN, CDR2 FVKESK, per germline. Trimming took 0 bases from V and 5 from J, leaving 13 bases between them. CDR3 coding DNA: TGTGCCAGCAGCCAAGATTGGGCAGGGGAAACTGAAGCTTTCTTT. Its protein is CASSQDWAGETEAFF.

This chain uses TRBV6-5 with TRBJ2-7, with a tentative D call TRBD1 (5 bases). In germline, CDR1 is MNHEY, CDR2 SVGAGI. There are 13 residues in the CDR3. V lost 5 bases, J lost 0 bases, and 8 bases lay in between. In DNA, the CDR3 is TGTGCCAGCAGTCACGACAGCTCCTACGAGCAGTACTTC. Residues: CASSHDSSYEQYF.

The chain is built from TRBV27 and TRBJ2-7, with 8 nucleotides matching TRBD1. Germline-derived CDR1 and CDR2 are MNHEY and SMNVEV (reference sequence). CDR3 size: 14 residues. After removal of 6 bases from V and 2 bases from J, the junction contained 6 bases not matched to a gene. The CDR3 loop reads CASSRQQGAYEQYF. The CDR3, as DNA: TGTGCCAGCAGCCGCCAACAGGGGGCCTACGAGCAGTACTTC.

V gene TRBV19 combines with J gene TRBJ1-2; D unclear. Germline assignment: CDR1 LNHDA and CDR2 SQIVND (reference sequence). CDR3 size: 16 residues. Trimming left V 5 bases short and J 4 bases short, with 20 bases between. Here the CDR3 reads CASSLRGLGYAYGYTF. The CDR3 region has the DNA TGTGCCAGTAGTCTCCGAGGTTTGGGGTATGCCTATGGCTACACCTTC.

This chain uses TRBV6-5 with TRBJ2-2, with 9 bases fitting TRBD1. The length of the CDR3 is 18 residues. V shed 6 bases and J 6 bases; nucleotides not matched to a gene: 17. Germline V gene data show CDR1 as MNHEY and CDR2 as SVGAGI. The CDR3 coding sequence is TGTGCCAGCAGCTACGGGCTTGAGACAGGGGACAGGGCCGGGGAGCTGTTTTTT. Protein: CASSYGLETGDRAGELFF.

This clonotype occurred once. The junction differs from germline at one of its ends, possibly a read error. V usage is TRBV20-1 and J usage is TRBJ1-2; 7 bases match TRBD1. Germline V gene sequence: CDR1 DFQATT, CDR2 SNEGSKA (reference sequence). The CDR3 totals 14 residues. CDR3 nucleotide sequence: TGCAATGCTACTACAGGGGACCCCATCTATGGCTACACCTTC. Translated: CNATTGDPIYGYTF.

This sequence joins TRBV20-1 and TRBJ1-2; no firm D call. The CDR3 consists of 14 residues. V gave up 0 bases and J gave up 2 bases, with 10 bases separating them. The germline gives CDR1 DFQATT, CDR2 SNEGSKA (reference sequence). Here the CDR3 DNA reads TGCAGTGCTAGAGACCCCGACGGCAACTATGGCTACACCTTC. Translated: CSARDPDGNYGYTF.

This clonotype was counted a single time. J is TRBJ2-1 and V is TRBV20-1, with a weak D call TRBD2 (6 bases). The CDR3 covers 12 residues. V was cut by 3 bases and J by 7 bases, with 10 bases left in between. Per germline, CDR1 DFQATT and CDR2 SNEGSKA (reference sequence). The DNA of the CDR3 is TGCAGTGCTAGGGAGAGCGGGAATGAGCAGTTCTTC. This gives the protein CSARESGNEQFF.

The genes are TRBV9 and TRBJ2-5, with TRBD1 matching over 9 bases. The junction had 4 bases not matched to a gene; V was cut back by 3 bases and J by 4 bases. Germline values: CDR1 SGDLS, CDR2 YYNGEE. The CDR3 extends over 14 amino acids. CDR3 DNA sequence: TGTGCCAGCAGCGGGGGGGGACAGGGAGAGACCCAGTACTTC. It encodes CASSGGGQGETQYF.

The chain combines TRBV11-2 with TRBJ2-1; D is undetermined. CDR3 length equals 9 residues. Between the trimmed V and J ends, which lost 10 bases and 7 bases, there was a span of 5 bases. Germline V gene lookup returns CDR1 SGHAT and CDR2 FQNNGV. Here the CDR3 DNA reads TGTGCCACCGAGAATGAGCAGTTCTTC. Amino acid sequence: CATENEQFF.